The rows below give T cell receptor beta chains drawn from one sample of a study of CD8 T cells in ankylosing spondylitis. TCRdb used MiXCR to reprocess the 5' RACE reads, holding one entry per CDR3 protein. The table records a few hundred thousand distinct CDR3 sequences, 15% to 25% of them present only once. Sequencing was carried out using blood, either unsorted or a sorted T cell fraction (not recorded which). These TCRs come from a male donor with ankylosing spondylitis or in good health (not recorded which). The CDR3 runs from the conserved cysteine through the conserved F or W. Fields, in order: J gene, D gene, clone size, V gene, CDR3 protein, CDR3 DNA. D genes are given only for firm matches. Only some rows state a clone size, as once, few, many or a class for expanded clones.

J: TRBJ2-5; D: NA; size: few; V: TRBV28; CDR3: CASQEGREETQYF; DNA: TGTGCCAGTCAGGAAGGACGGGAGGAGACCCAGTACTTC
J: TRBJ1-1; D: TRBD1; size: few; V: TRBV10-3; CDR3: CAISVAGQGDTEAFF; DNA: TGTGCCATCAGTGTCGCGGGACAGGGGGACACTGAAGCTTTCTTT
J: TRBJ2-5; D: NA; size: few; V: TRBV20-1; CDR3: CSADHGETQYF; DNA: TGCAGTGCAGATCACGGAGAGACCCAGTACTTC
J: TRBJ2-1; D: NA; size: few; V: TRBV6-5; CDR3: CASSSVAYNEQFF; DNA: TGTGCCAGCAGTTCGGTAGCCTACAATGAGCAGTTCTTC
J: TRBJ2-3; D: TRBD1; size: NA; V: TRBV20-1; CDR3: CSAYRGLHTDTQYF; DNA: TGCAGTGCCTACAGGGGCCTCCACACAGATACGCAGTATTTT
J: TRBJ2-3; D: NA; size: once; V: TRBV7-7; CDR3: CASSTRAGETDTQYF; DNA: TGTGCTAGCAGCACTAGGGCCGGGGAAACAGATACGCAGTATTTT
J: TRBJ2-5; D: NA; size: NA; V: TRBV5-1; CDR3: CASSLDFETQYF; DNA: TGCGCCAGCAGCTTGGATTTTGAGACCCAGTACTTC
J: TRBJ2-1; D: TRBD2; size: few; V: TRBV6-1; CDR3: CASSRLAGGSNEQFF; DNA: TGTGCCAGCAGTCGACTAGCGGGGGGGTCAAATGAGCAGTTCTTC
J: TRBJ1-5; D: NA; size: NA; V: TRBV10-3; CDR3: CAISEGWGGSNQPQHF; DNA: TGTGCCATCAGTGAGGGCTGGGGAGGGAGCAATCAGCCCCAGCATTTT
J: TRBJ1-6; D: NA; size: few; V: TRBV5-1; CDR3: CASSLGIRDSPLHF; DNA: TGCGCCAGCAGCTTGGGGATCAGGGATTCACCCCTCCACTTT
J: TRBJ2-2; D: TRBD2; size: NA; V: TRBV5-1; CDR3: CASSLSGTSGAGELFF; DNA: TGCGCCAGCAGCTTGTCCGGGACTAGCGGGGCCGGGGAGCTGTTTTTT
J: TRBJ1-3; D: NA; size: many; V: TRBV20-1; CDR3: CSARDYQGIGNTIYF; DNA: TGCAGTGCTAGAGATTACCAGGGGATTGGAAACACCATATATTTT
J: TRBJ1-4; D: NA; size: many; V: TRBV28; CDR3: CASRRGYGEKLFF; DNA: TGTGCCAGCCGAAGGGGCTACGGTGAAAAACTGTTTTTT
J: TRBJ2-1; D: NA; size: many; V: TRBV10-3; CDR3: CAISESTGQEQFF; DNA: TGTGCCATCAGTGAGTCTACGGGCCAGGAGCAGTTCTTC
J: TRBJ1-1; D: NA; size: few; V: TRBV28; CDR3: CASSFRALNTEAFF; DNA: TGTGCCAGCAGTTTCAGGGCCCTGAACACTGAAGCTTTCTTT
J: TRBJ2-2; D: NA; size: NA; V: TRBV7-2; CDR3: CASSLVQGLGTGELFF; DNA: TGTGCCAGCAGCTTAGTACAGGGCCTTGGCACCGGGGAGCTGTTTTTT
J: TRBJ2-1; D: TRBD1; size: NA; V: TRBV6-1; CDR3: CASSDRTGVEQFF; DNA: TGTGCCAGCAGTGATAGGACAGGGGTGGAGCAGTTCTTC
J: TRBJ1-4; D: NA; size: few; V: TRBV12-3/TRBV12-4; CDR3: CASSLDLRNEKLFF; DNA: TGTGCCAGCAGTTTAGACCTGAGGAATGAAAAACTGTTTTTT
J: TRBJ2-2; D: NA; size: few; V: TRBV6-5; CDR3: CASSYSGRGNTGELFF; DNA: TGTGCCAGCAGTTACTCGGGCAGGGGGAACACCGGGGAGCTGTTTTTT
J: TRBJ1-4; D: NA; size: NA; V: TRBV18; CDR3: CASSPPTGSEKLFF; DNA: TGTGCCAGCTCACCACCGACAGGATCTGAAAAACTGTTTTTT
J: TRBJ1-2; D: NA; size: few; V: TRBV6-1; CDR3: CASRGGPGRYGYTF; DNA: TGTGCCAGCCGGGGTGGCCCGGGGCGCTATGGCTACACCTTC
J: TRBJ2-3; D: NA; size: many; V: TRBV20-1; CDR3: CSAGGHNRNTQYF; DNA: TGCAGTGCTGGGGGACACAACCGAAATACGCAGTATTTT
J: TRBJ1-2; D: TRBD1; size: many; V: TRBV29-1; CDR3: CSVDFGTGTNYGYTF; DNA: TGCAGCGTTGATTTCGGGACAGGGACAAACTATGGCTACACCTTC
J: TRBJ1-5; D: NA; size: NA; V: TRBV10-3; CDR3: CAISDSDRSAWHF; DNA: TGTGCCATCAGTGACTCAGACAGGAGTGCCTGGCATTTT
J: TRBJ1-1; D: NA; size: NA; V: TRBV9; CDR3: CASSVGTLTEAFF; DNA: TGTGCCAGCAGCGTAGGGACTCTCACTGAAGCTTTCTTT
J: TRBJ2-4; D: NA; size: few; V: TRBV7-8; CDR3: CASSSNRELAKNIQYF; DNA: TGTGCCAGCAGCTCCAACAGGGAGTTGGCCAAAAACATTCAGTACTTC
J: TRBJ1-2; D: TRBD1; size: NA; V: TRBV4-1; CDR3: CASSRNPGQNYGYTF; DNA: TGCGCCAGCAGCCGGAACCCGGGACAGAACTATGGCTACACCTTC
J: TRBJ1-1; D: NA; size: NA; V: TRBV12-3/TRBV12-4; CDR3: CASSFGEPNTEAFF; DNA: TGTGCCAGCAGTTTCGGGGAACCGAACACTGAAGCTTTCTTT
J: TRBJ2-2; D: NA; size: few; V: TRBV28; CDR3: CASSLSSWTGELFF; DNA: TGTGCCAGCAGTTTGTCCAGCTGGACCGGGGAGCTGTTTTTT
J: TRBJ2-5; D: NA; size: few; V: TRBV27; CDR3: CASSLLGGGETQYF; DNA: TGTGCCAGCAGTTTATTGGGTGGGGGGGAGACCCAGTACTTC
J: TRBJ1-6; D: NA; size: NA; V: TRBV2; CDR3: CASSKEVYNSPLHF; DNA: TGTGCCAGCAGCAAAGAGGTCTATAATTCACCCCTCCACTTT
J: TRBJ2-1; D: TRBD1; size: NA; V: TRBV29-1; CDR3: CSASGGGFWNEQFF; DNA: TGCAGTGCTTCAGGGGGCGGTTTTTGGAATGAGCAGTTCTTC
J: TRBJ2-3; D: NA; size: NA; V: TRBV7-2; CDR3: CASSIRGRGPTDTQYF; DNA: TGTGCCAGCAGCATAAGGGGCCGGGGACCCACAGATACGCAGTATTTT
J: TRBJ2-1; D: NA; size: many; V: TRBV10-3; CDR3: CAISTATGRGNEQFF; DNA: TGTGCCATCAGTACAGCGACCGGGCGGGGTAATGAGCAGTTCTTC
J: TRBJ1-5; D: TRBD1; size: NA; V: TRBV12-3/TRBV12-4; CDR3: CASSRYGTANQPQHF; DNA: TGTGCCAGCAGTCGCTACGGGACAGCCAATCAGCCCCAGCATTTT
J: TRBJ2-2; D: NA; size: few; V: TRBV15; CDR3: CATSRDEGVGTGELFF; DNA: TGTGCCACCAGCAGAGATGAGGGGGTAGGCACCGGGGAGCTGTTTTTT
J: TRBJ2-1; D: NA; size: NA; V: TRBV9; CDR3: CASSAHPGVDEQFF; DNA: TGTGCCAGCAGCGCTCATCCAGGGGTGGATGAGCAGTTCTTC
J: TRBJ1-1; D: NA; size: NA; V: TRBV7-3; CDR3: CASSLSRVRTEAFF; DNA: TGTGCCAGCAGCCTAAGCAGGGTGCGCACTGAAGCTTTCTTT
J: TRBJ2-2; D: NA; size: many; V: TRBV12-3/TRBV12-4; CDR3: CASSLGSTGELFF; DNA: TGTGCCAGCAGTTTAGGTAGCACCGGGGAGCTGTTTTTT
J: TRBJ2-4; D: TRBD1; size: NA; V: TRBV28; CDR3: CASSFGQGTPNIQYF; DNA: TGTGCCAGCAGTTTCGGACAGGGGACCCCAAACATTCAGTACTTC
J: TRBJ1-4; D: TRBD1; size: many; V: TRBV12-3/TRBV12-4; CDR3: CASSSTGGDEKLFF; DNA: TGTGCCAGCAGTTCGACAGGGGGCGATGAAAAACTGTTTTTT
J: TRBJ2-5; D: NA; size: many; V: TRBV29-1; CDR3: CSVESQGLQETQYF; DNA: TGCAGCGTTGAATCACAGGGTCTTCAGGAGACCCAGTACTTC
J: TRBJ2-3; D: NA; size: few; V: TRBV2; CDR3: CATRGDADTQYF; DNA: TGTGCCACCCGAGGAGACGCAGATACGCAGTATTTT
J: TRBJ1-4; D: NA; size: many; V: TRBV11-2; CDR3: CASSLAGDSNEKLFF; DNA: TGTGCCAGCAGCTTAGCCGGCGATTCTAATGAAAAACTGTTTTTT
J: TRBJ2-1; D: TRBD2; size: NA; V: TRBV24-1; CDR3: CATSDSSGSRKFF; DNA: TGTGCCACCAGTGATTCTAGCGGGAGCAGGAAGTTCTTC
J: TRBJ2-1; D: TRBD2; size: few; V: TRBV7-3; CDR3: CASSSTSGGLYNEQFF; DNA: TGTGCCAGCAGCTCGACTAGCGGGGGGCTTTACAATGAGCAGTTCTTC
J: TRBJ2-3; D: TRBD2; size: few; V: TRBV7-8; CDR3: CASSLKGLAFDRTDTQYF; DNA: TGTGCCAGCAGCTTGAAGGGACTAGCGTTCGATCGGACAGATACGCAGTATTTT
J: TRBJ2-2; D: NA; size: few; V: TRBV6-1; CDR3: CASSEFGTGELFF; DNA: TGTGCCAGCAGTGAATTTGGCACCGGGGAGCTGTTTTTT
J: TRBJ2-5; D: NA; size: many; V: TRBV5-1; CDR3: CASSLGDSRETQYF; DNA: TGCGCCAGCAGCTTGGGAGACAGTCGAGAGACCCAGTACTTC
J: TRBJ1-2; D: TRBD1; size: NA; V: TRBV9; CDR3: CASSGGQGSGYTF; DNA: TGTGCCAGCAGCGGAGGACAGGGAAGTGGCTACACCTTC